This T cell receptor (beta chain) derives from a study of T cells in Graves' hyperthyroidism and ophthalmopathy. Study-wide findings and caveats: Expanded thyroid clonotypes (above 0.001) were mostly also found in blood. Ophthalmopathy could be told apart from stable hyperthyroidism with a 13 V-J model.

This clonotype was seen at least ten times. Its antigen remains unknown. Clinical symptoms, serum thyroxine and TRAb, thyroid ultrasound and orbital computed tomography together formed the diagnostic basis. V was pared by 0 bases and J by 0 bases, with 1 base of the junction left unmatched. From germline, CDR1 is SGHAT and CDR2 FQNNGV. The CDR3 consists of 15 residues. Amplified TCR beta CDR3 regions came from RNA transcripts. Primed by the HTBI set, a first-round RT-PCR was run on the TCR CDR3. TCRdb redid the calling of the multiplex PCR reads with MiXCR, one entry per CDR3 protein. Among 500,000 to 750,000 distinct CDR3 sequences listed, 14% were seen once.

The TCR comes from a woman aged 18 to 35 with Graves' ophthalmopathy. The material sequenced was blood. This chain joins TRBV11-2 and TRBJ1-2; 7 nucleotides line up with TRBD1. CDR3 sequence (DNA): TGTGCCAGCAGCTTAGACAGGGGGACTAACTATGGCTACACCTTC. Translated: CASSLDRGTNYGYTF.